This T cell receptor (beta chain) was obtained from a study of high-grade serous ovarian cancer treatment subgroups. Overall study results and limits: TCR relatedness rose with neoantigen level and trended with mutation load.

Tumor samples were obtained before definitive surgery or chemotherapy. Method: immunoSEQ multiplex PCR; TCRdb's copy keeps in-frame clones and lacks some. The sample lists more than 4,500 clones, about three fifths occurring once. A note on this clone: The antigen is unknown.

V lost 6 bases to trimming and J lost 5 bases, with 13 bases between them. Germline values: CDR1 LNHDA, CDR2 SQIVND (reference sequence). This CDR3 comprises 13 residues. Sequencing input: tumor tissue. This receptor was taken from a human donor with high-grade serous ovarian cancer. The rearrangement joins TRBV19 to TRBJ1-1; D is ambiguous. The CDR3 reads CASSTLKGTEAFF. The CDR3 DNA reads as TGTGCCAGTAGCACTTTAAAAGGTACTGAAGCTTTCTTT.